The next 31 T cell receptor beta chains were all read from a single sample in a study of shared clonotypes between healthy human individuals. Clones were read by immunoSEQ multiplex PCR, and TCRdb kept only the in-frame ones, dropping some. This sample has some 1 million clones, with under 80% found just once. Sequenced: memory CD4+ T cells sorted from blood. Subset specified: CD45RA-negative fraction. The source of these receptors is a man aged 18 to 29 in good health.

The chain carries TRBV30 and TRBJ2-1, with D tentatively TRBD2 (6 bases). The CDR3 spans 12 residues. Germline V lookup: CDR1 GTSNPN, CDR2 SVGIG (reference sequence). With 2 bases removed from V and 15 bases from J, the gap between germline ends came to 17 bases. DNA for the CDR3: TGTGCCTGGAGTTTCGAGAGAGGAGGGCGGTTCTTC. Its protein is CAWSFERGGRFF.

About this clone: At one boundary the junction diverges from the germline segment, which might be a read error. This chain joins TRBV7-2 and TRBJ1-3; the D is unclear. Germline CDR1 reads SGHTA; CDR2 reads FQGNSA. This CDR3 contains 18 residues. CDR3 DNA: TGTGCCAGCAGCCTAGCGCCCATCATGGGAGGATCTGGAAACACCATATATTTT. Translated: CASSLAPIMGGSGNTIYF.

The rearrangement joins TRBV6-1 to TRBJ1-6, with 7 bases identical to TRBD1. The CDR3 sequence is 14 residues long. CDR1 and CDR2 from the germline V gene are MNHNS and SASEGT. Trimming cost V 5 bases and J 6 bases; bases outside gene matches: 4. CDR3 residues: CASSRDSFNSPLHF. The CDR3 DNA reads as TGTGCCAGCAGTCGGGACAGCTTTAATTCACCCCTCCACTTT.

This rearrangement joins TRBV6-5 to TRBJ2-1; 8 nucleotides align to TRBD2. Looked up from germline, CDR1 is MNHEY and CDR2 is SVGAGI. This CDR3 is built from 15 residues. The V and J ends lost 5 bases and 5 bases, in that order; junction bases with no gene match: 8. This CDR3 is CASSVSGGSNNEQFF. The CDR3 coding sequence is TGTGCCAGCAGTGTAAGCGGGGGTTCGAACAATGAGCAGTTCTTC.

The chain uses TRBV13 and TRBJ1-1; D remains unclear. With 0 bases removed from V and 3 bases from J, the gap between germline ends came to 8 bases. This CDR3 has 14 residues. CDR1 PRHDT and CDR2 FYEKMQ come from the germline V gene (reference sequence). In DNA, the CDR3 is TGTGCCAGCAGCTTAGGGGTCAGCTACACTGAAGCTTTCTTT. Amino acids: CASSLGVSYTEAFF.

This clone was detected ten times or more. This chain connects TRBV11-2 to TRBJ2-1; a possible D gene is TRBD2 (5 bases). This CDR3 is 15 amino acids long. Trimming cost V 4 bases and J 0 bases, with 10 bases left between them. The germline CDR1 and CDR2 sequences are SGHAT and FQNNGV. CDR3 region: CASSSLTSSYNEQFF. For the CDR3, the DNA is TGTGCCAGCAGCTCTTTAACTAGCTCCTACAATGAGCAGTTCTTC.

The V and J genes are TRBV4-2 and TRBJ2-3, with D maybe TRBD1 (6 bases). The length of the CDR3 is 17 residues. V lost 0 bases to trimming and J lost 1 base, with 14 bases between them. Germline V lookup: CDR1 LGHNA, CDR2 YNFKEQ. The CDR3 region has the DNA TGTGCCAGCAGCCAAGAAGCAGGGGAATCTGGCACAGATACGCAGTATTTT. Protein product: CASSQEAGESGTDTQYF.

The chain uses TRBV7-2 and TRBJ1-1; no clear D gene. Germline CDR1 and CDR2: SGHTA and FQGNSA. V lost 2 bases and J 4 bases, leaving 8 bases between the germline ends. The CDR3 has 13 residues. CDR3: CASSLYRGTEAFF. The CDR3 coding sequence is TGTGCCAGCAGCTTATATAGAGGCACTGAAGCTTTCTTT. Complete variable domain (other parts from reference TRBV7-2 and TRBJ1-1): GAGVSQSPSNKVTEKGKDVELRCDPISGHTALYWYRQSLGQGLEFLIYFQGNSAPDKSGLPSDRFSAERTGGSVSTLTIQRTQQEDSAVYLCASSLYRGTEAFFGQGTRLTVV.

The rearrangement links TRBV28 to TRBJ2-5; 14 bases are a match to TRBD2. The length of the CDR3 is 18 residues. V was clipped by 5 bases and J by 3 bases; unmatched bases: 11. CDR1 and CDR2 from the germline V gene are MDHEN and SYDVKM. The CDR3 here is CASSLRLAGGPGKETQYF. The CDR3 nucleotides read TGTGCCAGCAGTCTACGACTAGCGGGGGGGCCAGGGAAAGAGACCCAGTACTTC.

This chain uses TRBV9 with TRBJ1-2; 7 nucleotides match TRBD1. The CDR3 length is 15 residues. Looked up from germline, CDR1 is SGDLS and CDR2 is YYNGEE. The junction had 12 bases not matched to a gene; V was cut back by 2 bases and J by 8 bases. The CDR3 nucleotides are TGTGCCAGCAGCGTCCGGGACAGAGCGGAGGGAGGCTACACCTTC. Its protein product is CASSVRDRAEGGYTF.

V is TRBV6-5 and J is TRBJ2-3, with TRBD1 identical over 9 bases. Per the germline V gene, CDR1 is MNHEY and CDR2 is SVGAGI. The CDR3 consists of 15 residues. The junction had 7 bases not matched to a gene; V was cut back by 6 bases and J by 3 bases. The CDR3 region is CASRYGQGWTDTQYF. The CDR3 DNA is TGTGCCAGCAGATATGGACAGGGGTGGACAGATACGCAGTATTTT.

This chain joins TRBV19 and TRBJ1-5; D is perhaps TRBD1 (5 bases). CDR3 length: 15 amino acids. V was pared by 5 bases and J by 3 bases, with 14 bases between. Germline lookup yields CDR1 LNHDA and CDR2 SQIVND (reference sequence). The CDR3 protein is CASSSVGTANQPQHF. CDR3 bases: TGTGCCAGTAGTTCCGTCGGGACGGCCAATCAGCCCCAGCATTTT. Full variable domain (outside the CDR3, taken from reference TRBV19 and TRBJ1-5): DGGITQSPKYLFRKEGQNVTLSCEQNLNHDAMYWYRQDPGQGLRLIYYSQIVNDFQKGDIAEGYSVSREKKESFPLTVTSAQKNPTAFYLCASSSVGTANQPQHFGDGTRLSIL.

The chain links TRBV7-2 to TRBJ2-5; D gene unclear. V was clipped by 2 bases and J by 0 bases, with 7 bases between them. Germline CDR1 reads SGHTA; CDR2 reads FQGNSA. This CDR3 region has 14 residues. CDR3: CASSLLGNQETQYF. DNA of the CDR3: TGTGCCAGCAGCTTATTAGGCAACCAAGAGACCCAGTACTTC. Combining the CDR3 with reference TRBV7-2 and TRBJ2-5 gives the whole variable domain GAGVSQSPSNKVTEKGKDVELRCDPISGHTALYWYRQSLGQGLEFLIYFQGNSAPDKSGLPSDRFSAERTGGSVSTLTIQRTQQEDSAVYLCASSLLGNQETQYFGPGTRLLVL.

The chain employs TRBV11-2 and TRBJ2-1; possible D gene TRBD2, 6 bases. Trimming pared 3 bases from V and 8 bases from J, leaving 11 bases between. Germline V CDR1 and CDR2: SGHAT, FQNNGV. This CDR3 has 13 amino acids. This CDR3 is CASSFTGSDEQFF. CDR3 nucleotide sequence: TGTGCCAGCAGCTTTACCGGGAGCGATGAGCAGTTCTTC.

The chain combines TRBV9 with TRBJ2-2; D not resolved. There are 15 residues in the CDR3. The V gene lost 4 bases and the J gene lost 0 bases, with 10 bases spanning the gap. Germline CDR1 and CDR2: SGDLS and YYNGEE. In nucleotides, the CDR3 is TGTGCCAGCAGCATCACCTACGCGAACACCGGGGAGCTGTTTTTT. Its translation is CASSITYANTGELFF.

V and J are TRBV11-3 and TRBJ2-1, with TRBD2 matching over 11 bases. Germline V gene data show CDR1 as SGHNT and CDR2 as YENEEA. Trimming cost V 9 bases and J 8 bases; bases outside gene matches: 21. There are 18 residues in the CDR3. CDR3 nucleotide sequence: TGTGCCAGTTCGTCAGAGGGGGGACTAGCGGAGCTAGGGGATGAGCAGTTCTTC. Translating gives CASSSEGGLAELGDEQFF.

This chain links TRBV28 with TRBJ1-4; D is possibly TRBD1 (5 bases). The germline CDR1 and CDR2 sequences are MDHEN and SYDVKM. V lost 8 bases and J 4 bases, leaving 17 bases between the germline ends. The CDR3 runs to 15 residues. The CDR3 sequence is CASGGLIGFNEKLFF. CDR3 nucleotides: TGTGCCAGCGGGGGATTAATTGGGTTTAATGAAAAACTGTTTTTT.

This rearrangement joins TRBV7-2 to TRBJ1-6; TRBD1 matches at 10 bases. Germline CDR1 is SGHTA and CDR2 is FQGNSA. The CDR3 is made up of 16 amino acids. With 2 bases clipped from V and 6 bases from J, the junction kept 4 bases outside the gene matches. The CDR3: CASSLYGTGANSPLHF. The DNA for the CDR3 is TGTGCCAGCAGCTTATATGGGACAGGGGCTAATTCACCCCTCCACTTT.

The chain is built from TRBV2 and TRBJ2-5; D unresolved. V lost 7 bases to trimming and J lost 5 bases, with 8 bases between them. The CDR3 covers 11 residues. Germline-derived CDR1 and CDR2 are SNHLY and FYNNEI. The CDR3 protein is CASNLVETQYF. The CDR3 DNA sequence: TGTGCCAGCAATCTCGTGGAGACCCAGTACTTC.

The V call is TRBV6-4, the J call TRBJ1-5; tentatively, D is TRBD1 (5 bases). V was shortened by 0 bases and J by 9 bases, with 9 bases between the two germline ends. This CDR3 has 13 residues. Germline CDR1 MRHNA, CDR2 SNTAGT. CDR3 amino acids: CASSDSKGWPQHF. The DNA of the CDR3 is TGTGCCAGCAGTGACTCGAAGGGGTGGCCCCAGCATTTT.

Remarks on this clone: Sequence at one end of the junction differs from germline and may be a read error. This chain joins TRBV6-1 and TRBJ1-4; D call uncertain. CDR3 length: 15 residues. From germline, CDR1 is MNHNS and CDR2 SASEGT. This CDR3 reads CASTEVGTANEKLFF. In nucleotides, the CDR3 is TGTGCCAGCACTGAAGTGGGTACGGCTAATGAAAAACTGTTTTTT.

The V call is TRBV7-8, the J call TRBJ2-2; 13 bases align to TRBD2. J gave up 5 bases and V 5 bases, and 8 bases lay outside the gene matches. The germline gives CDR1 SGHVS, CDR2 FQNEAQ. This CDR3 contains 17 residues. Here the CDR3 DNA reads TGTGCCAGCAGCCTAGGTTGGACTAGCGGGGGTACCGGGGAGCTGTTTTTT. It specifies CASSLGWTSGGTGELFF.

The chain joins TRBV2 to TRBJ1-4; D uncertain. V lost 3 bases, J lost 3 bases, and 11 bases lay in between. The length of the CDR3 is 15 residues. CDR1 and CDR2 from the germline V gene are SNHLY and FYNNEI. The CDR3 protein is CASSDLWSPNEKLFF. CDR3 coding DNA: TGTGCCAGCAGTGATTTGTGGAGTCCTAATGAAAAACTGTTTTTT.

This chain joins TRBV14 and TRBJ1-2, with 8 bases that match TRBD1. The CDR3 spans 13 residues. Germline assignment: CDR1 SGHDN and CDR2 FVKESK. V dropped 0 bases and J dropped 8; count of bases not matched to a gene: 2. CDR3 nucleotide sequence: TGTGCCAGCAGCCAAGACCACAGGGGGGGCTACACCTTC. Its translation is CASSQDHRGGYTF.

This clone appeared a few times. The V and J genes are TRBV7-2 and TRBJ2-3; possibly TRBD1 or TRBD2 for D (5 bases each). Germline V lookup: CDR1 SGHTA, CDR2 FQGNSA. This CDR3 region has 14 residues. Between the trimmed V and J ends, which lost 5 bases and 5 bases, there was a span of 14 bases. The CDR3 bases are TGTGCCAGCAGCCGACGGGGCATGGGAGATACGCAGTATTTT. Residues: CASSRRGMGDTQYF.

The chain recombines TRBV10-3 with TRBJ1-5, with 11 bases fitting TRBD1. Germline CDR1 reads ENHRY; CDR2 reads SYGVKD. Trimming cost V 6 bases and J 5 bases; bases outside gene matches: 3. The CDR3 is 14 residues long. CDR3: CAISGTGGDQPQHF. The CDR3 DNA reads TGTGCCATCAGCGGGACAGGGGGAGATCAGCCCCAGCATTTT.

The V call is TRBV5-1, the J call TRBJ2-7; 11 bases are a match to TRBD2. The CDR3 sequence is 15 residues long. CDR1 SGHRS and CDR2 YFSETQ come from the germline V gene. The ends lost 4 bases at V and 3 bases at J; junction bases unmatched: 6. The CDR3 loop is CASSLGLAAFYEQYF. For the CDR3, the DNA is TGCGCCAGCAGCCTGGGACTAGCGGCTTTCTACGAGCAGTACTTC.

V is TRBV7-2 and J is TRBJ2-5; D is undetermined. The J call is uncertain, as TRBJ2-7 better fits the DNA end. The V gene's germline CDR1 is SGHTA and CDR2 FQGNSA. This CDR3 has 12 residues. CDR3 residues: CASTASTYEQYF. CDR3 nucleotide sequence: TGTGCCAGCACCGCTTCCACCTACGAGCAGTACTTC.

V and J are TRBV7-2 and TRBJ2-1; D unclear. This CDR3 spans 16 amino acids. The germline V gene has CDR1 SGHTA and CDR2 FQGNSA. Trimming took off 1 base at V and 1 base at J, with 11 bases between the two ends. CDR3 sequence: CASSLVGMGSYNEQFF. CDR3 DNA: TGTGCCAGCAGCTTAGTGGGAATGGGTTCCTACAATGAGCAGTTCTTC. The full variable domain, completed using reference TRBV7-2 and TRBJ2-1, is GAGVSQSPSNKVTEKGKDVELRCDPISGHTALYWYRQSLGQGLEFLIYFQGNSAPDKSGLPSDRFSAERTGGSVSTLTIQRTQQEDSAVYLCASSLVGMGSYNEQFFGPGTRLTVL.

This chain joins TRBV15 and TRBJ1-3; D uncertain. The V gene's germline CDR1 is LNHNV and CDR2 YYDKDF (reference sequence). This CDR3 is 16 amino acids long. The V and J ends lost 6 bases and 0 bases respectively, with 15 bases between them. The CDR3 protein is CATSTHGGSSGNTIYF. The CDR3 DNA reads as TGTGCCACCAGTACTCATGGCGGGAGCTCTGGAAACACCATATATTTT.

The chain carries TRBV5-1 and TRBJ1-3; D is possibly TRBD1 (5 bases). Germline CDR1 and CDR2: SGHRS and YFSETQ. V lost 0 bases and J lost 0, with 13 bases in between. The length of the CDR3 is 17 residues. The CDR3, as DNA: TGCGCCAGCAGCTTGGGAGGGCGGCAGGGCTCTGGAAACACCATATATTTT. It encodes CASSLGGRQGSGNTIYF. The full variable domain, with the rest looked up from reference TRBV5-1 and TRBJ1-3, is KAGVTQTPRYLIKTRGQQVTLSCSPISGHRSVSWYQQTPGQGLQFLFEYFSETQRNKGNFPGRFSGRQFSNSRSEMNVSTLELGDSALYLCASSLGGRQGSGNTIYFGEGSWLTVV.